This T cell receptor (beta chain) was recorded in a study of blood T cell repertoires in COVID-19. Assay: immunoSEQ multiplex PCR; the TCRdb copy retains only in-frame clones and omits some. The sample has roughly 300,000 clones, over 75% seen once. This CDR3 has 13 amino acids. V lost 7 bases, J lost 3 bases, and 13 bases lay in between. The clonotype originates from a woman younger than 30 who had recovered from COVID-19. Sequenced sample: PBMCs or T cells enriched from blood (not recorded which). This chain links TRBV23-1 with TRBJ2-7; D gene unclear. TRBV23-1 is an open reading frame, and its role is uncertain. The CDR3 reads CASTFAPIYEQYF. CDR3 DNA: TGCGCCAGCACGTTTGCACCTATCTACGAGCAGTACTTC.